The table lists the clone carrying this T cell receptor beta chain with a count of one. These data belong to a study of cytomegalovirus exposure and HLA in healthy donors. V was shortened by 3 bases and J by 4 bases, with 22 bases between the two germline ends. The CDR3 is made up of 17 amino acids. Germline lookup yields CDR1 SGHDN and CDR2 FVKESK. The PCR employed 60 Vbeta primers together with 13 Jbeta primers. Assay: immunoSEQ multiplex PCR; the TCRdb copy retains only in-frame clones and omits some. The top ten hold around 2.6% of the sample, which has about 170,000 clones, about 88% seen once. The J gene is TRBJ2-7, the V gene TRBV14; perhaps TRBD1 as D (5 bases). The sequence was collected from a man under 40 in good health and CMV-seropositive. Material: PBMCs. CDR3: CASSHFHPSGYYYEQYF. As DNA, the CDR3 is TGTGCCAGCAGCCATTTTCATCCTTCAGGGTACTATTACGAGCAGTACTTC.